A selection of T cell receptor beta chains follows, all from one sample in a study of T cell repertoires in cytomegalovirus infection. TCRdb re-called the reads through MiXCR, storing one row per CDR3 protein. The table has 700,000 to 850,000 distinct CDR3 sequences, roughly 33% seen once. Their recognized antigens are unknown. Material: cultured CD8+ T cells from PBMCs, obtained from culture after CMV antigen stimulation. Receptors originate from a human donor in good health (CMV status not recorded). Some clones in this sample may be carry-over from other donors' samples. Both conserved end residues are part of each CDR3. D genes are given only for firm matches. Size is omitted from some rows. Given values are once, few, many or a class for expanded clones.

TRBV6-6	.	TRBJ2-5	.	TGTGCCAGCCACTATCGAGCAGAACCCCAAGAGACCCAGTACTTC	CASHYRAEPQETQYF
TRBV15	.	TRBJ1-2	.	TGTGCCACGGGGGGCCCGCCGCGAGGCTACACCTTC	CATGGPPRGYTF
TRBV15	.	TRBJ1-5	.	TGTGCCACCGCCAGATCTAGCAATCAGCCCCAGCATTTT	CATARSSNQPQHF
TRBV7-3	few	TRBJ2-3	TRBD2	TGTGCCAGCAGCTCGTCGGGGGGGGGCCTAGATACGCAGTATTTT	CASSSSGGGLDTQYF
TRBV10-3	few	TRBJ2-1	.	TGTGCCATCAGTGACGGTCCGGACAATGAGCAGTTCTTC	CAISDGPDNEQFF
TRBV6-6	.	TRBJ2-7	TRBD1	TGTGCCAGCAGCTCATGGGACAGGGGGATACACGAGCAGTACTTC	CASSSWDRGIHEQYF
TRBV5-5	once	TRBJ1-2	.	TGTGCCAGCACCGCCGGGGGATCCGGTGGCTACACCTTC	CASTAGGSGGYTF
TRBV5-1	.	TRBJ1-2	TRBD1	TGCGCCAGCAGCTTTGGACAGGATGACCTTGGCCACACCTTC	CASSFGQDDLGHTF
TRBV7-6	many	TRBJ1-2	.	TGTGCCAGCAGCTTAGCGCCCACAGGGCCAGACTATGGCTACACCTTC	CASSLAPTGPDYGYTF
TRBV7-6	few	TRBJ1-2	.	TGTGCCAGCAGCCCCCGGAGGGGAGAGAACGCTGGCTACACCTTC	CASSPRRGENAGYTF
TRBV7-9	.	TRBJ2-1	.	TGTGCCAGCAGCTTAGCGGGGGGGCCTTCGGATGAGCAGTTCTTC	CASSLAGGPSDEQFF
TRBV11-2	few	TRBJ2-7	TRBD1	TGTGCCAGCAGCTTAGACTATTCAGGGACAGGGGGAAACTACGAGCAGTACTTC	CASSLDYSGTGGNYEQYF
TRBV27	.	TRBJ1-4	.	TGTGCCAGCAGTTTATTCAGGGGAGGTGAAAAACTGTTTTTT	CASSLFRGGEKLFF
TRBV7-9	once	TRBJ2-7	.	TGTGCCAGCAGCTTAGCCACTGACAGCCACTCCTACGAGCAGTACTTC	CASSLATDSHSYEQYF
TRBV6-2/TRBV6-3	.	TRBJ2-5	TRBD2	TGTGCCAGCAGTTACTGGGAGGGTTCGGAGACCCAGTACTTC	CASSYWEGSETQYF
TRBV4-2	.	TRBJ2-1	.	TGTGCCAGCAACTACAGGGATTCTTCCTACAATGAGCAGTTCTTC	CASNYRDSSYNEQFF
TRBV7-2	many	TRBJ1-5	.	TGTGCCAGCAGCTTAGGTCTAGGGGGTTGGCGCAATCAGCCCCAGCATTTT	CASSLGLGGWRNQPQHF
TRBV24-1	few	TRBJ2-5	.	TGTGCCACCAGTGAAACCGCAGGGGTCCCGGAGGAGACCCAGTACTTC	CATSETAGVPEETQYF
TRBV7-6	many	TRBJ2-1	TRBD2	TGTGCCAGCAGCTCCGCTGACGGACTAGCTAGTTATCTCAATGAGCAGTTCTTC	CASSSADGLASYLNEQFF
TRBV6-6	.	TRBJ1-4	TRBD1	TGTGCCAGCAGACACGGGACAGGGAATGAAAAACTGTTTTTT	CASRHGTGNEKLFF
TRBV7-6	many	TRBJ1-2	TRBD1	TGTGCCAGCAGCTCAGGGGGAATTGGCTACACCTTC	CASSSGGIGYTF
TRBV27	once	TRBJ2-5	.	TGTGCCAGCACCCGGGGGGCTCCCGACCGCCAAGAGACCCAGTACTTC	CASTRGAPDRQETQYF
TRBV4-1	.	TRBJ1-1	.	TGCGCCAGCAGCCATCATTATCGAGGGAACACTGAAGCTTTCTTT	CASSHHYRGNTEAFF
TRBV6-5	.	TRBJ1-2	TRBD1	TGTGCCAGCAGTTACGGCCCCTGGCCCGGGACAGCTAACTATGGCTACACCTTC	CASSYGPWPGTANYGYTF
TRBV19	.	TRBJ2-2	.	TGTGCCAGTAGCCAGGGTAGCACCGGGGAGCTGTTTTTT	CASSQGSTGELFF
TRBV27	.	TRBJ1-2	.	TGTGCCAGCAGTTCCGGGGTAGCGGGCTATGGCTACACCTTC	CASSSGVAGYGYTF
TRBV5-8	.	TRBJ2-4	.	TGTGCCAGCAGTTCTACTAGGGACAACGGAAACATTCAGTACTTC	CASSSTRDNGNIQYF
TRBV7-9	few	TRBJ2-1	.	TGTGCCAGCAGCTTAGTACTGTACGGGTATGAGCAGTTCTTC	CASSLVLYGYEQFF
TRBV6-6	.	TRBJ1-3	.	TGTGCCATCCGAGTTGTCGGGGGTAAACAAGGAAACACCATATATTTT	CAIRVVGGKQGNTIYF
TRBV7-8	many	TRBJ2-3	.	TGTGCCAGCAGCTTACCCGGGACGAGGTCAGATACGCAGTATTTT	CASSLPGTRSDTQYF
TRBV2	few	TRBJ2-1	.	TGTGCCAGCAGTGATGGGCGGCAGTACAATGAGCAGTTCTTC	CASSDGRQYNEQFF
TRBV6-8	once	TRBJ2-2	TRBD1	TGTGCCAGCATCCCGGACAGGGCGGGGACCGGGGAGCTGTTTTTT	CASIPDRAGTGELFF
TRBV29-1	few	TRBJ2-7	TRBD1	TGCAGCGTTGGGGACAGGGGCTTCTCCTACGAGCAGTACTTC	CSVGDRGFSYEQYF
TRBV7-3	.	TRBJ2-3	.	TGTGCCAGCAGCTCTGGGGCCCGCACAGATACGCAGTATTTT	CASSSGARTDTQYF
TRBV7-2	many	TRBJ2-1	.	TGTGCCAGCAGCGGGGGGGCTCGCAATGAGCAGTTCTTC	CASSGGARNEQFF
TRBV20-1	.	TRBJ1-5	.	TGCAGTGCTAGAGCTAGTCAGGGAAATCAGCCCCAGCATTTT	CSARASQGNQPQHF
TRBV7-8	many	TRBJ1-2	TRBD1	TGTGCCAGCAGCCGGGGGACAGGGGCTATTAACTATGGCTACACCTTC	CASSRGTGAINYGYTF
TRBV12-3/TRBV12-4	.	TRBJ1-1	TRBD1	TGTGCCAGCAGTGATCCGGGACAGGGAAACACTGAAGCTTTCTTT	CASSDPGQGNTEAFF
TRBV6-6	few	TRBJ2-2	.	TGTGCCAGCAGGGGGGGGGACACGAACACCGGGGAGCTGTTTTTT	CASRGGDTNTGELFF
TRBV7-9	.	TRBJ2-7	.	TGTGCCAGCAACCGGGACTTCAGCTACGAGCAGTACTTC	CASNRDFSYEQYF
TRBV12-3/TRBV12-4	few	TRBJ1-5	TRBD1	TGTGCCAGCAGTACCGATAGGGGGCCCCTGGGTCAGCCCCAGCATTTT	CASSTDRGPLGQPQHF
TRBV2	.	TRBJ2-2	.	TGTGCCAGCAGTGAAAGGGCGGGAACCGGGGAGCTGTTTTTT	CASSERAGTGELFF
TRBV7-6	many	TRBJ2-3	.	TGTGCCAGCAGCTTAGCGTTCCGGGCGACAGACAGCACAGATACGCAGTATTTT	CASSLAFRATDSTDTQYF